Following are 9 T cell receptor beta chains from one sample sequenced in a study of follicular helper T cells after annual influenza vaccination. TCRdb keeps only in-frame clones here, not all; method: immunoSEQ multiplex PCR. The sample has about 11,000 clones, less than 80% seen once. The material sequenced was CXCR5- memory CD4+ T cells sorted from blood, taken 6 weeks after influenza vaccination. Every receptor here comes from an adult who received the influenza vaccine.

The gene calls are TRBV7-2 and TRBJ2-3; 14 bases are shared with TRBD2. V lost 5 bases and J lost 8; bases outside the gene matches: 9. This CDR3 has 16 residues. CDR1 is SGHTA and CDR2 is FQGNSA in the germline V gene. The CDR3: CASSLQTSGGGITQYF. The CDR3 region has the DNA TGTGCCAGCAGCCTACAGACTAGCGGGGGGGGAATTACGCAGTATTTT.

This clone was seen more than once but under ten times. The genes are TRBV27 and TRBJ1-2, with D possibly TRBD1 on 5 matching bases. V lost 6 bases and J 4 bases, leaving 15 bases between the germline ends. The CDR3 sequence is 14 residues long. Germline CDR1 and CDR2: MNHEY and SMNVEV (reference sequence). DNA of the CDR3: TGTGCCAGCAGACCATTGGACACCGGCTATGGCTACACCTTC. It specifies CASRPLDTGYGYTF.

The chain employs TRBV21-1 and TRBJ2-7; the table names TRBD1, a call not compared with the DNA. TRBV21-1 is a pseudogene locus. The CDR3 length is 14 residues. CDR3 region: CASKGALGTYEQYF. As DNA, the CDR3 is TGTGCCAGCAAGGGGGCACTAGGGACTTACGAGCAGTACTTC.

The chain links TRBV5-1 to TRBJ2-2; D is possibly TRBD1 (7 bases). Trimming took 6 bases from V and 0 from J, leaving 12 bases between them. CDR1 and CDR2 (germline): SGHRS, YFSETQ. This CDR3 comprises 15 residues. The CDR3 region is CASNSGGSNTGELFF. CDR3 in DNA: TGCGCCAGCAACTCAGGGGGGTCGAACACCGGGGAGCTGTTTTTT.

CDR3 bases: TGTGCCATCAGCACTAGCGGGGGAAGCACCGGGGAGCTGTTTTTT. Translated, it gives CAISTSGGSTGELFF. The chain couples TRBV10-3 to TRBJ2-2, with 11 nucleotides matching TRBD2. Germline V lookup: CDR1 ENHRY, CDR2 SYGVKD. V shed 6 bases and J 4 bases; nucleotides not matched to a gene: 4. The CDR3 consists of 15 residues.

The chain carries TRBV6-5 and TRBJ2-3, with D perhaps TRBD1 (6 bases). The length of the CDR3 is 14 residues. With 0 bases removed from V and 3 bases from J, the gap between germline ends came to 7 bases. In germline, CDR1 is MNHEY, CDR2 SVGAGI. CDR3 in amino acids: CASSYSQGTDTQYF. The CDR3 coding sequence is TGTGCCAGCAGTTACTCACAGGGTACAGATACGCAGTATTTT.

J is TRBJ2-7 and V is TRBV6-5; weak D call: TRBD1 (5 bases). V was cut by 5 bases and J by 3 bases, with 17 bases left in between. This CDR3 is 15 amino acids long. CDR1 is MNHEY and CDR2 is SVGAGI in the germline V gene. CDR3 protein: CASSGGHPLHYEQYF. CDR3 nucleotides: TGTGCCAGCAGTGGCGGACACCCCCTCCACTACGAGCAGTACTTC.

The chain recombines TRBV29-1 with TRBJ1-2; no clear D gene. CDR3 length: 11 residues. Between the trimmed V and J ends, which lost 7 bases and 7 bases, there was a span of 13 bases. The germline V gene encodes CDR1 SQVTM and CDR2 ANQGSEA. The CDR3 DNA is TGCAGCGCAAAGGTGGGGTTTGGCTACACCTTC. It codes for CSAKVGFGYTF.

The chain links TRBV5-1 to TRBJ1-1, with D tentatively TRBD1 (5 bases). CDR3 size: 13 residues. Germline V gene sequence: CDR1 SGHRS, CDR2 YFSETQ. The V end lost 4 bases, the J end lost 10 bases, and 17 bases lay between the germline ends. The CDR3 sequence is CASSRQADSRAFF. The CDR3 DNA is TGCGCCAGCAGCCGTCAGGCCGACAGTCGAGCTTTCTTT.